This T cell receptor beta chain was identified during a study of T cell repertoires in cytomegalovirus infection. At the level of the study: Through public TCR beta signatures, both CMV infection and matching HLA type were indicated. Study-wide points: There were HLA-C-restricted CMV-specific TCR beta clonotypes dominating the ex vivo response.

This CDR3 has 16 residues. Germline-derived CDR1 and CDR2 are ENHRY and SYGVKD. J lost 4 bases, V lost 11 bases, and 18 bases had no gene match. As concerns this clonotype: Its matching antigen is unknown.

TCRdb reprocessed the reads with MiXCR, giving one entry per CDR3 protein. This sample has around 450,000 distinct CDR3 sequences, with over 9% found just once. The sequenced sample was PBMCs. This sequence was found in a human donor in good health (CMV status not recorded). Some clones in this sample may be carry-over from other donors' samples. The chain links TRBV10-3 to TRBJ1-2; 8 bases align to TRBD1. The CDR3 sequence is CASKGDRTGIGYGYTF. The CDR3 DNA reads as TGTGCCTCCAAGGGGGACCGGACAGGGATTGGCTATGGCTACACCTTC.